This passage covers 24 T cell receptor beta chains from one sample sequenced in a study of TIL therapy for anti-PD-1-resistant metastatic lung cancer. The time point is: pre-treatment sample, taken before nivolumab and TIL therapy. The libraries were made with immunoSEQ v3. The data were produced by immunoSEQ multiplex PCR, yet TCRdb's version contains in-frame clones alone and is incomplete. The repertoire includes roughly 15,000 clones, roughly 83% of them detected once, and about 0.85% sits in the top ten. The material sequenced was blood, taken at baseline. The receptors were gathered from a person between 30 and 80 years old with non-small cell lung cancer.

The chain combines TRBV5-1 with TRBJ2-5; the D is unclear. Per the germline V gene, CDR1 is SGHRS and CDR2 is YFSETQ. V shed 1 base and J shed 4 bases, with 5 bases lying between them. This CDR3 comprises 12 residues. The CDR3 region is CASSLLGETQYF. DNA of the CDR3: TGCGCCAGCAGCTTGCTCGGAGAGACCCAGTACTTC.

This rearrangement joins TRBV4-2 to TRBJ2-5, with 8 bases fitting TRBD2. Germline CDR1 and CDR2: LGHNA and YNFKEQ. This CDR3 is built from 15 residues. J gave up 4 bases and V 0 bases, and 4 bases lay outside the gene matches. CDR3 in amino acids: CASSQDGAGGETQYF. As DNA, the CDR3 is TGTGCCAGCAGCCAAGATGGGGCGGGAGGAGAGACCCAGTACTTC.

J is TRBJ2-7 and V is TRBV4-2; 7 bases match TRBD2. Germline V gives CDR1 LGHNA, CDR2 YNFKEQ. V lost 3 bases to trimming and J lost 2 bases; unmatched junction nucleotides: 1. This CDR3 region has 13 residues. The CDR3 nucleotides read TGTGCCAGCAGCCAGGGGGGGGCCTACGAGCAGTACTTC. As protein: CASSQGGAYEQYF.

The rearrangement uses TRBV5-4 and TRBJ2-5; 10 bases line up with TRBD2. CDR3 length: 15 amino acids. With V trimmed by 3 bases and J by 1 base, 3 bases remained unmatched. Germline assignment: CDR1 SGHNT and CDR2 YYREEE (reference sequence). This CDR3 is CASSSLAGGQETQYF. The CDR3 coding sequence is TGTGCCAGCAGCTCTTTAGCGGGGGGCCAAGAGACCCAGTACTTC. The whole variable domain, remainder taken from reference TRBV5-4 and TRBJ2-5, is ETGVTQSPTHLIKTRGQQVTLRCSSQSGHNTVSWYQQALGQGPQFIFQYYREEENGRGNFPPRFSGLQFPNYSSELNVNALELDDSALYLCASSSLAGGQETQYFGPGTRLLVL.

The chain combines TRBV30 with TRBJ2-3, with 10 bases matching TRBD1. With 2 bases clipped from V and 8 bases from J, the junction kept 7 bases outside the gene matches. Germline-derived CDR1 and CDR2 are GTSNPN and SVGIG (reference sequence). The CDR3 runs 14 residues. The CDR3 loop reads CAWSLGQGSRTQYF. The DNA for the CDR3 is TGTGCCTGGAGTCTGGGACAGGGGTCGCGTACGCAGTATTTT. The whole variable domain, filled in from reference TRBV30 and TRBJ2-3, reads SQTIHQWPATLVQPVGSPLSLECTVEGTSNPNLYWYRQAAGRGLQLLFYSVGIGQISSEVPQNLSASRPQDRQFILSSKKLLLSDSGFYLCAWSLGQGSRTQYFGPGTRLTVL.

This chain links TRBV7-9 with TRBJ1-2; 12 positions agree with TRBD1. The CDR3 totals 17 residues. V trimming: 4 bases; J trimming: 0 bases; junction bases outside the gene matches: 6. Germline CDR1 reads SEHNR; CDR2 reads FQNEAQ (reference sequence). This chain's CDR3 is CASSSRDRGPTNYGYTF. As DNA, the CDR3 is TGTGCCAGCAGCTCCCGGGACAGGGGGCCGACTAACTATGGCTACACCTTC.

DNA of the CDR3: TGTGCCAGCAGCTTCCATGACAGGGGAGTAGGAGAAAAACTGTTTTTT. Amino acid sequence: CASSFHDRGVGEKLFF. The rearrangement links TRBV9 to TRBJ1-4; TRBD1 aligns across 8 bases. V shed 4 bases, J shed 8 bases, and the junction held 13 bases outside the gene matches. There are 16 residues in the CDR3. The germline V gene encodes CDR1 SGDLS and CDR2 YYNGEE.

This chain uses TRBV9 with TRBJ2-7; D gene ambiguous. CDR1 is SGDLS, CDR2 YYNGEE, per germline. The CDR3 runs to 15 residues. The V gene lost 0 bases and the J gene lost 2 bases, with 12 bases spanning the gap. CDR3 loop: CASSVATAATYEQYF. DNA for the CDR3: TGTGCCAGCAGCGTAGCTACGGCAGCGACCTACGAGCAGTACTTC.

The chain combines TRBV7-2 with TRBJ2-7; D remains ambiguous. Trimming left V 0 bases short and J 4 bases short, with 10 bases between. Germline loops: CDR1 SGHTA, CDR2 FQGNSA. This CDR3 has 14 amino acids. The CDR3 protein is CASSLAGNLYEQYF. CDR3 DNA: TGTGCCAGCAGCTTAGCGGGAAACCTGTACGAGCAGTACTTC.

The V call is TRBV4-2, the J call TRBJ2-2; tentative D call: TRBD2 (6 bases). The germline V and J ends were trimmed by 4 bases and 6 bases, with 15 bases remaining between them. Germline V gives CDR1 LGHNA, CDR2 YNFKEQ. The CDR3 loop spans 15 amino acids. The CDR3 DNA sequence: TGTGCCAGCAGCCGCGGGGTGGCGAGGCCCGGGGAGCTGTTTTTT. It encodes CASSRGVARPGELFF.

V usage is TRBV9 and J usage is TRBJ2-2; 10 bases are a match to TRBD2. Trimming removed 6 bases from V and 3 bases from J; junction bases left unmatched: 5. Germline CDR1 and CDR2: SGDLS and YYNGEE. This CDR3 has 15 amino acids. The CDR3 bases are TGTGCCAGCACCCGACTAGCGGGCGACACCGGGGAGCTGTTTTTT. This translates into CASTRLAGDTGELFF.

The sample holds one count of this clone. V gene TRBV9 combines with J gene TRBJ2-7; D remains unclear. The CDR3 runs 14 residues. Germline V gene data show CDR1 as SGDLS and CDR2 as YYNGEE. Trimming removed 3 bases at V and 7 bases at J, with 17 bases between. CDR3 nucleotides: TGTGCCAGCAGCGCCCGTCCGGAGAGGCAAGAGCAGTACTTC. This codes for CASSARPERQEQYF. The complete variable domain, with remaining parts taken from reference TRBV9 and TRBJ2-7, reads DSGVTQTPKHLITATGQRVTLRCSPRSGDLSVYWYQQSLDQGLQFLIQYYNGEERAKGNILERFSAQQFPDLHSELNLSSLELGDSALYFCASSARPERQEQYFGPGTRLTVT.

The chain uses TRBV28 and TRBJ1-2; TRBD1 is a possible D gene (6 bases). With 2 bases removed from V and 4 bases from J, the gap between germline ends came to 11 bases. CDR1 and CDR2 from the germline V gene are MDHEN and SYDVKM. The CDR3 covers 14 residues. Here the CDR3 reads CASSLPRGGYGYTF. The CDR3 nucleotides are TGTGCCAGCAGTTTACCCAGGGGTGGCTATGGCTACACCTTC.

The J gene is TRBJ1-2, the V gene TRBV19; D is uncertain. Germline-derived CDR1 and CDR2 are LNHDA and SQIVND (reference sequence). With 6 bases removed from V and 7 bases from J, the gap between germline ends came to 15 bases. CDR3 length: 13 amino acids. CDR3 sequence (DNA): TGTGCCAGTAGGGGCAGCCAGCGGGGTGGCTACACCTTC. It codes for CASRGSQRGGYTF.

This clone was seen a single time. The CDR3 nucleotides are TGTGCCTGGAGCCGGGACTCTTTATCAGATACGCAGTATTTT. Protein sequence: CAWSRDSLSDTQYF. V usage is TRBV30 and J usage is TRBJ2-3, with a tentative D call TRBD2 (6 bases). The germline V gene has CDR1 GTSNPN and CDR2 SVGIG (reference sequence). The CDR3 runs 14 residues. Trimming took off 3 bases at V and 4 bases at J, with 14 bases between the two ends. The whole variable domain, filled in from reference TRBV30 and TRBJ2-3, reads SQTIHQWPATLVQPVGSPLSLECTVEGTSNPNLYWYRQAAGRGLQLLFYSVGIGQISSEVPQNLSASRPQDRQFILSSKKLLLSDSGFYLCAWSRDSLSDTQYFGPGTRLTVL.

V gene TRBV7-8 combines with J gene TRBJ1-5, with 8 bases identical to TRBD1. Germline values: CDR1 SGHVS, CDR2 FQNEAQ. V shed 1 base and J 1 base; nucleotides not matched to a gene: 15. This CDR3 comprises 20 residues. The CDR3 loop is CASSLGVRTGSHRSNQPQHF. The CDR3 coding sequence is TGTGCCAGCAGCTTAGGGGTCAGGACAGGGTCCCACCGAAGCAATCAGCCCCAGCATTTT. The variable domain in full, completed from reference TRBV7-8 and TRBJ1-5, reads GAGVSQSPRYKVAKRGQDVALRCDPISGHVSLFWYQQALGQGPEFLTYFQNEAQLDKSGLPSDRFFAERPEGSVSTLKIQRTQQEDSAVYLCASSLGVRTGSHRSNQPQHFGDGTRLSIL.

The gene calls are TRBV6-6 and TRBJ2-5; D possibly matches TRBD1 or TRBD2 (7 bases each). CDR3 length: 12 amino acids. Germline V gene data show CDR1 as MNHNY and CDR2 as SVGAGI (reference sequence). The ends were cut back, 10 bases at V and 6 bases at J, with 15 bases in the middle. The CDR3 DNA reads as TGTGCCACCAGGGGGGGACCAAAGACCCAGTACTTC. It is translated as CATRGGPKTQYF.

V gene TRBV27 combines with J gene TRBJ1-4; no clear D gene. V lost 0 bases and J lost 5, with 7 bases in between. Germline-derived CDR1 and CDR2 are MNHEY and SMNVEV (reference sequence). CDR3 size: 14 residues. CDR3 nucleotides: TGTGCCAGCAGTTTATCGCGCAGGAATGAAAAACTGTTTTTT. Translated: CASSLSRRNEKLFF.

J is TRBJ2-4 and V is TRBV7-3; a possible D gene is TRBD2 (6 bases). The CDR3 contains 16 residues. Germline V CDR1 and CDR2: SGHTA, FQGTGA. V lost 5 bases and J 3 bases, leaving 17 bases between the germline ends. In nucleotides, the CDR3 is TGTGCCAGCAGCGCGGGGTGGACCGGGAACAAAAACATTCAGTACTTC. It specifies CASSAGWTGNKNIQYF.

This chain joins TRBV7-2 and TRBJ2-1; D call uncertain. This CDR3 region has 15 residues. V was pared by 1 base and J by 0 bases, with 7 bases between. CDR1 is SGHTA, CDR2 FQGNSA, per germline. CDR3 loop: CASSLDYTSYNEQFF. DNA of the CDR3: TGTGCCAGCAGCTTAGACTATACCTCCTACAATGAGCAGTTCTTC.

The chain couples TRBV29-1 to TRBJ1-2; possibly TRBD1 for D (5 bases). Germline CDR1 and CDR2: SQVTM and ANQGSEA. Trimming left V 3 bases short and J 8 bases short, with 25 bases between. The CDR3 has 16 amino acids. Here the CDR3 reads CSVDYRGGVNSSGYTF. The CDR3 DNA follows: TGCAGCGTTGACTACCGGGGAGGGGTCAATTCGTCGGGCTACACCTTC. Using reference TRBV29-1 and TRBJ1-2 for the parts outside the CDR3, the full variable domain is SAVISQKPSRDICQRGTSLTIQCQVDSQVTMMFWYRQQPGQSLTLIATANQGSEATYESGFVIDKFPISRPNLTFSTLTVSNMSPEDSSIYLCSVDYRGGVNSSGYTFGSGTRLTVV.

This clone was picked up a small number of times. This sequence joins TRBV11-2 and TRBJ1-5, with a weak D call TRBD1 (6 bases). CDR3 length equals 15 residues. The V end was cut by 1 base, the J end by 1 base, with 8 bases between. The germline V gene has CDR1 SGHAT and CDR2 FQNNGV. For the CDR3, the DNA is TGTGCCAGCAGCTTAGGGGGGGCGAGCAATCAGCCCCAGCATTTT. This encodes CASSLGGASNQPQHF.

This chain connects TRBV5-6 to TRBJ2-1; D not resolved. This CDR3 is 15 amino acids long. The ends were cut back, 1 base at V and 7 bases at J, with 15 bases in the middle. Germline V gene data show CDR1 as SGHDT and CDR2 as YYEEEE. For the CDR3, the DNA is TGTGCCAGCAGCTTGTATTGGGGTCCCGGTAATGAGCAGTTCTTC. Its protein product is CASSLYWGPGNEQFF.

The CDR3 DNA sequence: TGTGCCAGCAGCTTAGCCCTTGGTCGGAGGACGAACACTGAAGCTTTCTTT. This gives the protein CASSLALGRRTNTEAFF. The V call is TRBV7-9, the J call TRBJ1-1, with D unclear. V was trimmed by 0 bases and J by 1 base, leaving 15 bases between them. Germline V CDR1 and CDR2: SEHNR, FQNEAQ (reference sequence). The CDR3 covers 17 residues.